This T cell receptor (beta chain) was profiled in a study of blood T cell repertoires in COVID-19. On the study more broadly: COVID-19 samples collected from the United States, Italy and Spain covered acute and convalescent phases. The analysed material was cDNA or gDNA that came from T cells, B-cell-depleted T cells, or PBMCs.

Study processing details: Cell counts per sample came from amplifying reference gene primers. Profiling relied on immunoSEQ multiplex PCR, and the TCRdb table lists in-frame clones only, not all of them. V, J and clone size are taken as reported in that table, and D and trimming were inferred from the DNA itself. The sample has around 170,000 clones, around 86% seen once. The V end was cut by 4 bases, the J end by 4 bases, with 12 bases between. The germline V gene encodes CDR1 SGHDT and CDR2 YYEEEE. This CDR3 region has 15 residues. The sequenced sample consisted of peripheral blood. This receptor was obtained from a woman between 35 and 50 years old with acute or convalescent COVID-19. The chain recombines TRBV5-6 with TRBJ1-6; D gene uncertain. CDR3 sequence reads: CASSVFRGYNSPLHF. Written as DNA, the CDR3 is TGTGCCAGCAGCGTCTTTCGGGGTTATAATTCACCCCTCCACTTT.